Below are 21 T cell receptor beta chains sequenced from a single sample in a study of T cell responses to AZD1222 COVID-19 vaccine. The method was immunoSEQ multiplex PCR; TCRdb's version includes in-frame clones alone and lacks a portion of them. The data contain about 170,000 clones, around 90% of them singletons. The specimen was peripheral blood, collected on day 0 of AZD1222 vaccination. The receptors were gathered from an adult in good health.

This chain links TRBV11-2 with TRBJ2-1; TRBD2 aligns across 9 bases. From germline, CDR1 is SGHAT and CDR2 FQNNGV. Trimming took 0 bases from V and 0 from J; bases not matched to a gene: 9. The CDR3 runs 19 residues. CDR3 in amino acids: CASSLEETSGGSSYNEQFF. The CDR3 coding sequence is TGTGCCAGCAGCTTAGAGGAGACTAGCGGTGGAAGCTCCTACAATGAGCAGTTCTTC.

The gene calls are TRBV2 and TRBJ1-2, with a tentative D call TRBD1 (5 bases). Trimming removed 6 bases from V and 8 bases from J, with 13 bases in between. Germline loops: CDR1 SNHLY, CDR2 FYNNEI. The CDR3 runs to 12 residues. The CDR3 region is CASRPDKWGYTF. CDR3 in DNA: TGTGCCAGCAGGCCGGACAAATGGGGCTACACCTTC.

The chain carries TRBV5-4 and TRBJ2-1; D uncertain. The CDR3 is made up of 11 amino acids. Germline CDR1 SGHNT, CDR2 YYREEE (reference sequence). Trimming removed 2 bases at V and 8 bases at J, with 5 bases between. The CDR3 spells CASSFNDEQFF. The CDR3, as DNA: TGTGCCAGCAGCTTTAACGATGAGCAGTTCTTC.

The rearrangement joins TRBV6-2 or TRBV6-3 to TRBJ2-3; possible D gene TRBD2, 6 bases. This CDR3 has 16 amino acids. Germline CDR1 reads MNHEY; CDR2 reads SVGEGT. Trimming removed 0 bases at V and 4 bases at J, with 14 bases between. The CDR3 bases are TGTGCCAGCAGTTACTCGGCGGGGCCTCCCCCAGATACGCAGTATTTT. This codes for CASSYSAGPPPDTQYF.

Here the CDR3 reads CASSPLGRQRYEQYF. CDR3 DNA: TGTGCCAGCAGTCCCCTGGGACGACAACGCTACGAGCAGTACTTC. The V gene is TRBV6-2 or TRBV6-3, the J gene TRBJ2-7; D tentatively fits TRBD1 or TRBD2 (5 bases each). Germline V lookup: CDR1 MNHEY, CDR2 SVGEGT. There are 15 residues in the CDR3. V lost 5 bases and J 3 bases, leaving 17 bases between the germline ends.

The V and J genes are TRBV30 and TRBJ2-5; 8 bases are shared with TRBD1. The CDR3 consists of 14 residues. Germline CDR1 is GTSNPN and CDR2 is SVGIG (reference sequence). V dropped 7 bases and J dropped 0; count of bases not matched to a gene: 7. CDR3 nucleotides: TGTGCCTCGCAGGGGGCCGGGTACCAAGAGACCCAGTACTTC. It encodes CASQGAGYQETQYF.

The chain recombines TRBV15 with TRBJ1-2; D may be TRBD1 (5 bases). Trimming took 0 bases from V and 4 from J, leaving 9 bases between them. This CDR3 has 14 residues. The germline gives CDR1 LNHNV, CDR2 YYDKDF (reference sequence). The CDR3 spells CATSRDGDRYGYTF. The DNA for the CDR3 is TGTGCCACCAGCAGAGATGGGGACCGCTATGGCTACACCTTC. Looking up the rest from reference TRBV15 and TRBJ1-2 gives the full variable domain: DAMVIQNPRYQVTQFGKPVTLSCSQTLNHNVMYWYQQKSSQAPKLLFHYYDKDFNNEADTPDNFQSRRPNTSFCFLDIRSPGLGDTAMYLCATSRDGDRYGYTFGSGTRLTVV.

The V gene is TRBV19, the J gene TRBJ2-1; D is perhaps TRBD2 (6 bases). Trimming took off 8 bases at V and 0 bases at J, with 20 bases between the two ends. The germline V gene has CDR1 LNHDA and CDR2 SQIVND (reference sequence). The CDR3 sequence is 17 residues long. CDR3 sequence reads: CASRPLGSGSSYNEQFF. The CDR3 DNA sequence: TGTGCCAGTCGGCCTCTCGGTAGCGGCAGCTCCTACAATGAGCAGTTCTTC.

DNA of the CDR3: TGTGCCAGCAGCCCCTTGCTGAAGACCTACGAGCAGTACTTC. Its translation: CASSPLLKTYEQYF. This sequence joins TRBV27 and TRBJ2-7, with no clear D. Germline lookup yields CDR1 MNHEY and CDR2 SMNVEV (reference sequence). With 6 bases removed from V and 2 bases from J, the gap between germline ends came to 14 bases. The CDR3 is 14 residues long.

V and J are TRBV2 and TRBJ2-1; no definite D call. V was cut by 1 base and J by 0 bases, with 4 bases left in between. The germline V gene has CDR1 SNHLY and CDR2 FYNNEI. The CDR3 contains 14 residues. The CDR3 spells CASSEVDSYNEQFF. The CDR3 region has the DNA TGTGCCAGCAGTGAAGTGGACTCCTACAATGAGCAGTTCTTC.

The CDR3 region is CASSLTGGIYEQYF. The CDR3 DNA reads as TGCGCCAGCAGCCTGACAGGGGGCATTTACGAGCAGTACTTC. The J gene is TRBJ2-7, the V gene TRBV5-1, with 10 bases identical to TRBD1. Unmatched junction bases numbered 5, after V lost 4 bases and J lost 4 bases. This CDR3 region has 14 residues. From germline, CDR1 is SGHRS and CDR2 YFSETQ.

This chain joins TRBV7-6 and TRBJ1-4, with unresolved D. Germline lookup yields CDR1 SGHVS and CDR2 FNYEAQ. With 5 bases removed from V and 3 bases from J, the gap between germline ends came to 13 bases. The CDR3 sequence is 15 residues long. Written as DNA, the CDR3 is TGTGCCAGCAGCGGAGGGATCCTGGCTAATGAAAAACTGTTTTTT. This gives the protein CASSGGILANEKLFF.

This chain links TRBV19 with TRBJ1-1; TRBD1 matches 10 bases. CDR3 length: 15 amino acids. Trimming took 3 bases from V and 4 from J; bases not matched to a gene: 5. The V gene's germline CDR1 is LNHDA and CDR2 SQIVND (reference sequence). The CDR3 nucleotides read TGTGCCAGTAGTATCAGGGACAGGGGAGTCACTGAAGCTTTCTTT. Translating it yields CASSIRDRGVTEAFF.

The chain recombines TRBV5-1 with TRBJ2-7; 7 bases agree with TRBD1. Per the germline V gene, CDR1 is SGHRS and CDR2 is YFSETQ. Trimming cost V 4 bases and J 3 bases; bases outside gene matches: 4. The CDR3 consists of 13 residues. The CDR3 DNA sequence: TGCGCCAGCAGCCGTGGGACAGACTACGAGCAGTACTTC. As protein: CASSRGTDYEQYF.

The chain combines TRBV6-5 with TRBJ1-1; 7 bases map to TRBD1. Unmatched junction bases numbered 7, after V lost 6 bases and J lost 0 bases. The CDR3 spans 15 residues. Germline V gene lookup returns CDR1 MNHEY and CDR2 SVGAGI. The CDR3 nucleotides read TGTGCCAGCAGCCTACTCAGGGGGTTGAACACTGAAGCTTTCTTT. Its translation: CASSLLRGLNTEAFF.

The rearrangement links TRBV7-5 to TRBJ2-4; the table's D call of TRBD2 was not tested on the DNA. TRBV7-5 has pseudogene status. The CDR3 loop spans 15 amino acids. The chain's CDR3 is CAKARGAGTKNIQYF. CDR3 in DNA: TGTGCCAAAGCTCGTGGGGCGGGGACCAAAAACATTCAGTACTTC.

On this clone: Within the sample, other DNA sequences also encode this same CDR3. The chain combines TRBV19 with TRBJ1-2, with TRBD1 matching 9 bases. With 8 bases clipped from V and 5 bases from J, the junction kept 0 bases outside the gene matches. The germline CDR1 and CDR2 sequences are LNHDA and SQIVND (reference sequence). CDR3 size: 11 residues. The CDR3 sequence: CASGQGYGYTF. CDR3 DNA sequence: TGTGCCAGTGGACAGGGGTATGGCTACACCTTC.

The chain is built from TRBV5-5 and TRBJ2-1; 7 bases are a match to TRBD1. The CDR3 spans 16 residues. The V gene end was trimmed by 3 bases and the J gene end by 9 bases; junction bases not matched to a gene: 15. CDR1 is SGHKS and CDR2 is YYEKEE in the germline V gene (reference sequence). The CDR3 nucleotides read TGTGCCAGCAGCTCACAGGGGCAAGCTACTACGGGTGAGCAGTTCTTC. Translated, it gives CASSSQGQATTGEQFF.

In this sample, this clone turned up once. The V gene is TRBV19, the J gene TRBJ1-3; no clear D gene. Trimming removed 5 bases from V and 2 bases from J, with 13 bases in between. This CDR3 region has 15 residues. Germline CDR1 LNHDA, CDR2 SQIVND (reference sequence). The CDR3 DNA sequence: TGTGCCAGTAGTTTAACCGGGGAGCCTGGAAACACCATATATTTT. Translation gives CASSLTGEPGNTIYF. Together with reference TRBV19 and TRBJ1-3, the CDR3 gives the full variable domain: DGGITQSPKYLFRKEGQNVTLSCEQNLNHDAMYWYRQDPGQGLRLIYYSQIVNDFQKGDIAEGYSVSREKKESFPLTVTSAQKNPTAFYLCASSLTGEPGNTIYFGEGSWLTVV.

This clone appeared once. J is TRBJ1-2 and V is TRBV7-2, with a possible D match to TRBD1 (6 bases). Deletions cut 3 bases from V and 2 bases from J, with 10 bases between. The CDR3 length is 14 residues. Per germline, CDR1 SGHTA and CDR2 FQGNSA. The CDR3 bases are TGTGCCAGCAGCTTCCGGGGGCGCAACTATGGCTACACCTTC. Amino acids: CASSFRGRNYGYTF.

For the CDR3, the DNA is TGTGCCAGCCATTGGGGCAAGAGACTGTTTTTT. It translates to CASHWGKRLFF. The chain recombines TRBV19 with TRBJ1-4, with a weak D call TRBD1 (5 bases). The CDR3 consists of 11 residues. Germline V gene lookup returns CDR1 LNHDA and CDR2 SQIVND (reference sequence). Trimming took off 9 bases at V and 13 bases at J, with 15 bases between the two ends. The complete variable domain, with remaining parts taken from reference TRBV19 and TRBJ1-4, reads DGGITQSPKYLFRKEGQNVTLSCEQNLNHDAMYWYRQDPGQGLRLIYYSQIVNDFQKGDIAEGYSVSREKKESFPLTVTSAQKNPTAFYLCASHWGKRLFFGSGTQLSVL.